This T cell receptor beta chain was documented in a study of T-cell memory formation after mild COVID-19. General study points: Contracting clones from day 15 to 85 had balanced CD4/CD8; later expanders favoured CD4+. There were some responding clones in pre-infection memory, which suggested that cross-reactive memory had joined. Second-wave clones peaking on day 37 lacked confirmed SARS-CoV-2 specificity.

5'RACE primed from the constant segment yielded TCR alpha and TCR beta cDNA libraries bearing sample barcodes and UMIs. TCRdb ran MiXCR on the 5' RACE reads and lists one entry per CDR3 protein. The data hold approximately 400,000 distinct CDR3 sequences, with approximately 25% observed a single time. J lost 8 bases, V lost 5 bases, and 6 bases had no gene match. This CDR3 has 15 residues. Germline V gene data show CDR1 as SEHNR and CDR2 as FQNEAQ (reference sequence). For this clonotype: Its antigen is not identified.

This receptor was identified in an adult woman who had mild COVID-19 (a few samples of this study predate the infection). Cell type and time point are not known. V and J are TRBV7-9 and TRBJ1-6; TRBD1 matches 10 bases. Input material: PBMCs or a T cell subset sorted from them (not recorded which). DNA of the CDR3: TGTGCCAGCAGCGCCCCGGACAGGGGGGATTCACCCCTCCACTTT. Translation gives CASSAPDRGDSPLHF.